This T cell receptor (beta chain) was recovered during a study of T cell clonotyping in hematopoietic cell transplantation. On the study more broadly: Recipient samples before transplant were obtained post-cytoreduction.

Overall study findings and caveats: Recipient TCR diversity dropped after transplant; expanded clonotypes rose from day 30 to 180. CD4 and CD8 repertoire contributions could not be separated without sorting.

Stated time point: recipient sample about 28 days before transplant, after cytoreduction. Blood collection times were about day -28 and days 30, 100, 180 posttransplant. The data were produced by immunoSEQ multiplex PCR, yet TCRdb's version contains in-frame clones alone and is incomplete. The table lists tens of thousands of clones, approximately 95% of them singletons. As regards this clone: No antigen is known for it.

The germline V and J ends were trimmed by 3 bases and 6 bases, with 15 bases remaining between them. CDR3 length equals 15 residues. CDR1 is SGHTA and CDR2 is FQGNSA in the germline V gene. This receptor was obtained from a woman aged 50 to 60 with acute myeloid leukemia. Some clones in this sample may be carry-over from other donors' samples. V is TRBV7-2 and J is TRBJ1-5; a possible D gene is TRBD1 (6 bases). Source: peripheral blood mononuclear cells, taken before stem cell transplant. The CDR3 loop reads CASSFTGFQSQPQHF. The CDR3 nucleotides are TGTGCCAGCAGCTTCACAGGGTTTCAGAGTCAGCCCCAGCATTTT.